The present T cell receptor beta chain was sequenced within a study of T cells in Graves' hyperthyroidism and ophthalmopathy (dated by TCRdb to between 2018 and 2021). About the full investigation: Peripheral blood samples were taken at initial diagnosis, before any treatment was given. An independent validation cohort of under 20 hyperthyroidism patients and 17 patients who later progressed to ophthalmopathy tested prospective prediction of ophthalmopathy. After blood sampling, hyperthyroidism patients were treated with methimazole at a starting dose of 30 mg daily, and ophthalmopathy patients were treated with high-dose intravenous methylprednisolone. The study also compared thyroid tissue and blood T-cell repertoires from 6 or 7 Graves' hyperthyroidism patients. TCR Vbeta CDR3 sequencing of 120 to 150 peripheral blood samples (over 40 ophthalmopathy, 70 to 85 hyperthyroidism and approximately 17 progressor patients) is reported in the paper. A discovery cohort of around 98 patients, about 43 with Graves' ophthalmopathy and fewer than 65 with stable Graves' hyperthyroidism, was used to find distinguishing TCR V-J signatures. The 80 to 100 discovery patients were randomly divided into training and test sets at a 7:3 ratio. Broad study findings and their caveats: Most expanded thyroid clonotypes (frequency above 0.001) were also detected in blood, suggesting blood repertoires may reflect thyroid immune responses. A model built on a 13 V-J signature distinguished ophthalmopathy from stable hyperthyroidism, reaching 87.88% sensitivity and around 81% specificity in cross-validation and 80%/75% in testing. Sample size was not statistically predetermined, and blinding of investigators to group allocation was not performed. In validation, the model predicted progression to ophthalmopathy with roughly 66% sensitivity and over 72% specificity, a median of 6.5 months before onset.

This clonotype was seen only once. It has no known antigen specificity. No much larger clone exists at a distance of one base, and base qualities are not known. Evidence from one read is weak. Graves' hyperthyroidism was defined as stable when no progression to ophthalmopathy occurred over 18 months of follow-up. Hyperthyroidism patients were newly diagnosed, with disease duration under 2 months, and aged 18 to 65 years. Exclusion was applied to patients with uncontrolled infections, other autoimmune diseases, pregnancy or lactation. Diagnoses were based on clinical symptoms, serum thyroxine and TRAb, thyroid ultrasound and orbital computed tomography. PBMCs were isolated from more than 8 ml of fresh peripheral blood by Ficoll-Paque density gradient centrifugation. Total RNA was extracted using Trizol reagent, and RNA quality was assessed on an Agilent 2100 Bioanalyzer. Amplification of TCR beta CDR3 regions was carried out from RNA transcripts. The TCR CDR3 was subjected to a first round of RT-PCR using the HTBI primer set and the Qiagen OneStep RT-PCR kit. Libraries were constructed in a second round of multiplex PCR, after which size selection and purification were performed. Paired-end sequencing of the libraries was performed with 100 bp reads on an Illumina HiSeq2000. Regarding the original processing steps: SOAPnuke was used to process the raw data, removing reads that contained adapters or uncalled bases, had a mean Phred below 15, or lacked an exact match to the constant primer or identifier. COPE v1.2.5 was used to merge high-quality paired reads, and clonotypes were defined as unique nucleotide sequences. MiTCR v1.1 was used to align clonotypes to the IMGT TRBV, TRBD and TRBJ reference segments. The analysis included only V-J combinations with a frequency above 0.0001, which together covered approximately 99% of the repertoires. A TCS score was defined as the ratio between F50 (clonal expansion) and ExV (chaos), using BLOSUM62-based TCRdist between CDR3 peptides within each V-J. Welch's t-statistics and random forest reduced just over 500 V-J features to about 12, which were used in a naive Bayes classifier (R e1071). TCRdb passed the public sequencing reads through fastp at Q25 and MiXCR, retaining productive beta sequences. Each CDR3 protein gets just one entry, which takes the most common genes and DNA from the rows behind it. The V and J calls were not made by the authors but by TCRdb's processing. In all, the sample holds about 360,000 distinct CDR3 sequences, and 25% of those were seen once. The biggest ten clones account for about 70% of the sample.

The clonotype was recovered from a man in his fifties with Graves' hyperthyroidism. The sequencing input was blood.

The CDR3 region has the sequence CASRRTGGAGYTF. At the DNA level, the sequence is TGTGCCAGCAGACGTACAGGGGGCGCGGGCTACACCTTC. Rearrangement joined TRBV7-2 to TRBJ1-2; a stretch of 9 junction bases matches TRBD1. Germline trimming: 6 bases from V, 8 bases from J; junction bases outside gene matches: 7. The CDR3 measures 13 amino acids from cysteine to phenylalanine. Here the CDR3 DNA is all that survives: 39 bases in frame from base 1. Per the germline V gene, SGHTA is the CDR1 and FQGNSA is the CDR2.